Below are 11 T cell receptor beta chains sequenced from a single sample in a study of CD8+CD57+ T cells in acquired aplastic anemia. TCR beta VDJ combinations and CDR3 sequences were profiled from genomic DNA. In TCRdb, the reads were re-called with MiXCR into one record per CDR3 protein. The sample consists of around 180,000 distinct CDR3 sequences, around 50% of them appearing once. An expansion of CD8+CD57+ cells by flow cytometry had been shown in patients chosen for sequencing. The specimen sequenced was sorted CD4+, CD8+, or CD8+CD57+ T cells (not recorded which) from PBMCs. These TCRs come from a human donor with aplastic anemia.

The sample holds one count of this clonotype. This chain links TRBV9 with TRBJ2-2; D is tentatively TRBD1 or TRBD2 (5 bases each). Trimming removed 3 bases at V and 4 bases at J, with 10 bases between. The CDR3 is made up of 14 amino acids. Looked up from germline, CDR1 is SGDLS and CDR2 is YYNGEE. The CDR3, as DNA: TGTGCCAGCAGCGCCCGGGACCCCACCGGGGAGCTGTTTTTT. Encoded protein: CASSARDPTGELFF.

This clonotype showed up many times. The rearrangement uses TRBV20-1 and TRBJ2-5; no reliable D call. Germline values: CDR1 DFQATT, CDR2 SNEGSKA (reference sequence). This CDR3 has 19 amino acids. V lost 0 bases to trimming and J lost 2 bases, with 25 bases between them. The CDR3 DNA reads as TGCAGTGCTAGAGATTTAAGATCAATGGTAATGGACCCTCAAGAGACCCAGTACTTC. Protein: CSARDLRSMVMDPQETQYF.

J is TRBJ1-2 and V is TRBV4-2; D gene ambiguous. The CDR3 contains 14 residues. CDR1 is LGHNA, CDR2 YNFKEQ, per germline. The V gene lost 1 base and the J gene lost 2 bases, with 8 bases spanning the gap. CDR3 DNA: TGTGCCAGCAGCCAAGTACGGCAGAACTATGGCTACACCTTC. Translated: CASSQVRQNYGYTF.

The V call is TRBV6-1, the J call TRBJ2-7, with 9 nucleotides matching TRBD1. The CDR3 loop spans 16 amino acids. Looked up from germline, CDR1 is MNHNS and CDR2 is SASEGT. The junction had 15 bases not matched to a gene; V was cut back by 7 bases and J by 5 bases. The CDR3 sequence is CASTGFRTGVWHEQYF. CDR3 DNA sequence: TGTGCCAGCACTGGATTTCGGACAGGGGTATGGCACGAGCAGTACTTC.

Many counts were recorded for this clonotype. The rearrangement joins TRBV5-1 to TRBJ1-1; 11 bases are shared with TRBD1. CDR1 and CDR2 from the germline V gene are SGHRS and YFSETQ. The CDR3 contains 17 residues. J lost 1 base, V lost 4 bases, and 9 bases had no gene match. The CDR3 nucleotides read TGCGCCAGCAGCCCGCCCGGGACAGGGGGTCGGAACACTGAAGCTTTCTTT. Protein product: CASSPPGTGGRNTEAFF.

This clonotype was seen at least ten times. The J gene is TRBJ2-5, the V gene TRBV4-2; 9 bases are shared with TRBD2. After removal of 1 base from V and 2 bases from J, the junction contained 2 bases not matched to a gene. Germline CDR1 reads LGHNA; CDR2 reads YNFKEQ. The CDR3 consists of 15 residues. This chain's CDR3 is CASSQVLAGQETQYF. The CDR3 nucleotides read TGTGCCAGCAGCCAAGTTCTAGCGGGGCAAGAGACCCAGTACTTC.

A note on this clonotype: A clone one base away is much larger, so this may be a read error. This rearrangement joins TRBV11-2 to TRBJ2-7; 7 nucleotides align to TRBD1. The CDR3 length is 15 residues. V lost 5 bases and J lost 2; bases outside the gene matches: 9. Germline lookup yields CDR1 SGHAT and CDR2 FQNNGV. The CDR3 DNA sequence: TGTGCCAGCAGCACGTACCAGGGGGTCCCCTACGAGCAGTACTTC. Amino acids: CASSTYQGVPYEQYF.

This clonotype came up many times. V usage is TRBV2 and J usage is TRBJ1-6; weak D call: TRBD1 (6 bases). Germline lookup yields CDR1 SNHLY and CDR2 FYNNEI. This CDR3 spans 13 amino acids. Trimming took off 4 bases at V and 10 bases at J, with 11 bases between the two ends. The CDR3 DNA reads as TGTGCCAGCAGTGCAGGGGTTCGCTCACCCCTCCACTTT. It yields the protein CASSAGVRSPLHF.

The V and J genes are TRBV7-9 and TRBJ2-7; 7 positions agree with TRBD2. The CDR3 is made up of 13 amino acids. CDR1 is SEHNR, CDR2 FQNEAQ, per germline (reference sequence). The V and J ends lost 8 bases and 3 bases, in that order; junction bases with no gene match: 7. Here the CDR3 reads CASGGEGHYEQYF. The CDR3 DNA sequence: TGTGCCAGCGGAGGGGAGGGCCACTACGAGCAGTACTTC. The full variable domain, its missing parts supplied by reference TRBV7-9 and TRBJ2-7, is DTGVSQNPRHKITKRGQNVTFRCDPISEHNRLYWYRQTLGQGPEFLTYFQNEAQLEKSRLLSDRFSAERPKGSFSTLEIQRTEQGDSAMYLCASGGEGHYEQYFGPGTRLTVT.

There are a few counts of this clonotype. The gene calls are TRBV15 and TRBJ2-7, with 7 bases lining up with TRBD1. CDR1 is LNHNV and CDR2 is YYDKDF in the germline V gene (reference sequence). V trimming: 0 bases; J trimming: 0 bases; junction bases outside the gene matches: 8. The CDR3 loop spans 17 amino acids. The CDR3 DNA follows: TGTGCCACCAGCAGAGATGATCTGGGACAGAGCTCCTACGAGCAGTACTTC. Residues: CATSRDDLGQSSYEQYF. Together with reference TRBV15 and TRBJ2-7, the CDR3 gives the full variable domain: DAMVIQNPRYQVTQFGKPVTLSCSQTLNHNVMYWYQQKSSQAPKLLFHYYDKDFNNEADTPDNFQSRRPNTSFCFLDIRSPGLGDTAMYLCATSRDDLGQSSYEQYFGPGTRLTVT.

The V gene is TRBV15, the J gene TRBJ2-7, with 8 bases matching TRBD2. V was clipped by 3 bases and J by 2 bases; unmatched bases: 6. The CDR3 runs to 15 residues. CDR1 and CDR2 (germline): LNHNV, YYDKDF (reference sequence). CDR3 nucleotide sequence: TGTGCCACCAGCAGTTTTATGACTAGCGCCTACGAGCAGTACTTC. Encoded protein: CATSSFMTSAYEQYF.